The 17 T cell receptor beta chains below were found in one sample sequenced in a study of control samples from healthy donors and cancer patients. Repertoires were generated with immunoSEQ multiplex PCR, while TCRdb's copy carries only in-frame clones and drops some. The sample yields about 98,000 clones, 79% seen once. Input material: blood. These receptors were obtained from a woman aged 25 to 39 in good health.

The genes are TRBV15 and TRBJ1-2, with D perhaps matching TRBD1 (5 bases). Trimming removed 3 bases from V and 7 bases from J, with 12 bases in between. The CDR3 has 13 residues. Germline loops: CDR1 LNHNV, CDR2 YYDKDF (reference sequence). CDR3 protein: CATSRGPDSGYTF. CDR3 bases: TGTGCCACCAGCAGGGGACCTGACAGTGGCTACACCTTC.

The chain uses TRBV3-1 (or the pseudogene TRBV3-2) and TRBJ1-3; 9 bases map to TRBD1. The CDR3 totals 17 residues. The J segment lost 0 bases and the V segment lost 1 base, leaving 4 bases of the junction unmatched. CDR1 and CDR2 from the germline V gene are LGHDT and YNNKEL (reference sequence). DNA of the CDR3: TGTGCCAGCAGCCAAGGGACAGGGGCGAACTCTGGAAACACCATATATTTT. Protein: CASSQGTGANSGNTIYF.

This clone was found a few times. The CDR3 here is CASSPWTPMNTEAFF. In DNA, the CDR3 is TGTGCCAGCAGCCCCTGGACACCCATGAACACTGAAGCTTTCTTT. The chain carries TRBV7-9 and TRBJ1-1; possibly TRBD1 for D (5 bases). The length of the CDR3 is 15 residues. Trimming took off 5 bases at V and 0 bases at J, with 13 bases between the two ends. The germline CDR1 and CDR2 sequences are SEHNR and FQNEAQ (reference sequence). The complete variable domain, with remaining parts taken from reference TRBV7-9 and TRBJ1-1, reads DTGVSQNPRHKITKRGQNVTFRCDPISEHNRLYWYRQTLGQGPEFLTYFQNEAQLEKSRLLSDRFSAERPKGSFSTLEIQRTEQGDSAMYLCASSPWTPMNTEAFFGQGTRLTVV.

The chain combines TRBV4-3 with TRBJ2-7; 9 bases agree with TRBD1. Germline V gene lookup returns CDR1 LGHNA and CDR2 YSLEER. The V segment lost 1 base and the J segment 9 bases; nucleotides outside the gene matches: 10. The CDR3 has 15 amino acids. The CDR3 DNA follows: TGCGCCAGCAGCCAAGGAGGGACAGGGCGAGGTTCGCAGTACTTC. It translates to CASSQGGTGRGSQYF.

The chain has TRBV7-8 and TRBJ1-3; no firm D call. The CDR3 has 16 residues. From germline, CDR1 is SGHVS and CDR2 FQNEAQ. V gave up 0 bases and J gave up 0 bases, with 9 bases separating them. Written as DNA, the CDR3 is TGTGCCAGCAGCTTAGCAGTATCCCTCTCTGGAAACACCATATATTTT. Its translation is CASSLAVSLSGNTIYF.

The chain carries TRBV30 and TRBJ2-5; D is unresolved. Germline values: CDR1 GTSNPN, CDR2 SVGIG (reference sequence). The CDR3 is 14 residues long. Between the trimmed V and J ends, which lost 0 bases and 4 bases, there was a span of 12 bases. CDR3 sequence reads: CAWSVRRYRETQYF. CDR3 DNA: TGTGCCTGGAGTGTACGGCGGTATAGAGAGACCCAGTACTTC.

CDR3 in DNA: TGTGCCAGCTCACCTCTAGCTAGGGGATCTAGCACAGATACGCAGTATTTT. This sequence encodes CASSPLARGSSTDTQYF. The chain carries TRBV18 and TRBJ2-3, with D perhaps TRBD1 or TRBD2 (5 bases each). Trimming removed 3 bases from V and 0 bases from J, with 16 bases in between. This CDR3 spans 17 amino acids. From germline, CDR1 is KGHSH and CDR2 LQKENI. Supplemented by reference TRBV18 and TRBJ2-3, the full variable domain reads NAGVMQNPRHLVRRRGQEARLRCSPMKGHSHVYWYRQLPEEGLKFMVYLQKENIIDESGMPKERFSAEFPKEGPSILRIQQVVRGDSAAYFCASSPLARGSSTDTQYFGPGTRLTVL.

The genes are TRBV30 and TRBJ2-7; D unclear. Germline V CDR1 and CDR2: GTSNPN, SVGIG (reference sequence). CDR3 length: 11 residues. V lost 1 base and J 7 bases, leaving 8 bases between the germline ends. The CDR3 region is CAWSGPEEQYF. For the CDR3, the DNA is TGTGCCTGGAGTGGCCCCGAGGAGCAGTACTTC.

The chain recombines TRBV11-2 with TRBJ2-7; 9 bases are shared with TRBD1. The germline CDR1 and CDR2 sequences are SGHAT and FQNNGV. The CDR3 runs to 15 residues. Trimming removed 5 bases from V and 6 bases from J; junction bases left unmatched: 11. The DNA of the CDR3 is TGTGCCAGCAGCCAAACCGGGACAGGGAGGTTCGAGCAGTACTTC. The encoded protein is CASSQTGTGRFEQYF.

The chain combines TRBV19 with TRBJ2-7; the D gene is possibly TRBD1 (5 bases). The V gene's germline CDR1 is LNHDA and CDR2 SQIVND (reference sequence). The germline V and J ends were trimmed by 5 bases and 3 bases, with 11 bases remaining between them. The CDR3 spans 13 residues. The CDR3: CASSLERGYEQYF. The CDR3 DNA follows: TGTGCCAGTAGTCTTGAAAGGGGCTACGAGCAGTACTTC.

DNA of the CDR3: TGTGCCAGCTCAGGCGCAGGGACCGGGGAGCTGTTTTTT. As protein: CASSGAGTGELFF. The V gene is TRBV27, the J gene TRBJ2-2, with D perhaps matching TRBD1 (5 bases). The CDR3 totals 13 residues. CDR1 is MNHEY and CDR2 is SMNVEV in the germline V gene (reference sequence). V was shortened by 8 bases and J by 5 bases, with 12 bases between the two germline ends.

The genes are TRBV12-3 or TRBV12-4 and TRBJ2-3; D unclear. Trimming removed 3 bases at V and 6 bases at J, with 10 bases between. CDR3 length: 13 amino acids. The CDR3, as DNA: TGTGCCAGCAGTTTGGTGTCATCCGATACGCAGTATTTT. This translates into CASSLVSSDTQYF.

The rearrangement links TRBV25-1 to TRBJ1-2, with D unclear. V lost 4 bases, J lost 4 bases, and 10 bases lay in between. Germline-derived CDR1 and CDR2 are MGHDK and SYGVNS. The CDR3 totals 13 residues. The CDR3 loop is CASSVAARYGYTF. CDR3 sequence (DNA): TGTGCCAGCAGTGTGGCAGCTCGCTATGGCTACACCTTC.

CDR3 in DNA: TGCGCCAGCAGGGGCGATGTAAAGGGCGGGGAGACCCAGTACTTC. This codes for CASRGDVKGGETQYF. This chain connects TRBV5-1 to TRBJ2-5, with a tentative D call TRBD2 (5 bases). Between the trimmed V and J ends, which lost 5 bases and 5 bases, there was a span of 19 bases. Germline-derived CDR1 and CDR2 are SGHRS and YFSETQ. The CDR3 contains 15 residues.

In this sample, this clone turned up a few times. The rearrangement uses TRBV7-6 and TRBJ1-1; 8 bases line up with TRBD1. Per germline, CDR1 SGHVS and CDR2 FNYEAQ. J lost 4 bases, V lost 1 base, and 2 bases had no gene match. This CDR3 comprises 14 residues. In DNA, the CDR3 is TGTGCCAGCAGCTTAGTCGGGACAGGCACTGAAGCTTTCTTT. Translated, it gives CASSLVGTGTEAFF.

The V gene is TRBV7-9, the J gene TRBJ1-1; no firm D call. Trimming removed 2 bases at V and 1 base at J, with 5 bases between. The V gene's germline CDR1 is SEHNR and CDR2 FQNEAQ (reference sequence). This CDR3 region has 13 residues. CDR3 protein: CASSLTKNTEAFF. CDR3 nucleotide sequence: TGTGCCAGCAGCTTAACAAAGAACACTGAAGCTTTCTTT.

The chain joins TRBV3-1 (or the pseudogene TRBV3-2) to TRBJ2-1, with TRBD2 matching over 16 bases. The CDR3 loop spans 20 amino acids. V gave up 4 bases and J gave up 1 base; unmatched junction bases: 10. The germline CDR1 and CDR2 sequences are LGHDT and YNNKEL (reference sequence). The CDR3 DNA follows: TGTGCCAGCAGCCGGGCACAGGGACTAGCGGGGGGGCCATCCTACAATGAGCAGTTCTTC. Translation: CASSRAQGLAGGPSYNEQFF.